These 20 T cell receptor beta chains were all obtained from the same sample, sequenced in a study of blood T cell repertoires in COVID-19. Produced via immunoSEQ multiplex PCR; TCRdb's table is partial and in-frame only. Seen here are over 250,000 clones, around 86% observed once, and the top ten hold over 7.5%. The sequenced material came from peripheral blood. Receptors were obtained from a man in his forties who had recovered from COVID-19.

The CDR3 loop reads CASSLKTGGGELFF. The CDR3 DNA reads as TGCGCCAGCAGCTTAAAAACAGGGGGCGGGGAGCTGTTTTTT. The V gene is TRBV5-1, the J gene TRBJ2-2, with TRBD1 matching over 8 bases. J was trimmed by 7 bases and V by 2 bases; bases with no gene match: 4. The CDR3 length is 14 residues. Germline CDR1 is SGHRS and CDR2 is YFSETQ.

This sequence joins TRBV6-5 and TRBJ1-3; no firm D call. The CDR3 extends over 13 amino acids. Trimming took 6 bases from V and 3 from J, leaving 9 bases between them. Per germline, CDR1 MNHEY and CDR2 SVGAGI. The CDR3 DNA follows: TGTGCCAGCAGCCAAGACAATGGAAACACCATATATTTT. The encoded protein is CASSQDNGNTIYF.

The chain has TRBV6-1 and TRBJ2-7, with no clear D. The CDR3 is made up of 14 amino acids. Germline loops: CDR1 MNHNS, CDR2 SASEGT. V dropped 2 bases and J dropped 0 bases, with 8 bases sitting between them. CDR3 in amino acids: CASSERRSSYEQYF. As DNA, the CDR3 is TGTGCCAGCAGTGAAAGGCGGAGCTCCTACGAGCAGTACTTC.

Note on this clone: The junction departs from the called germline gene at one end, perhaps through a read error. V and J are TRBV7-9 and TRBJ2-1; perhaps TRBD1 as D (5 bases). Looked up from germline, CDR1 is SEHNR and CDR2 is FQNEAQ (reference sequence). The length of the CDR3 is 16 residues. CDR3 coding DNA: TGTGCCAGCAGCTCCGCGCAGGGTTTTTCCTCCAATGAGCAGTTCTTC. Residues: CASSSAQGFSSNEQFF.

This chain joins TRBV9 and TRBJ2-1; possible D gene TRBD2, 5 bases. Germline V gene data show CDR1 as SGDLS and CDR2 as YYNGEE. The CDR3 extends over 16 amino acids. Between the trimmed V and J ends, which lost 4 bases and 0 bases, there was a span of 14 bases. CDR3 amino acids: CASSRGGRSSYNEQFF. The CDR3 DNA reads TGTGCCAGCAGCCGGGGTGGACGGAGCTCCTACAATGAGCAGTTCTTC.

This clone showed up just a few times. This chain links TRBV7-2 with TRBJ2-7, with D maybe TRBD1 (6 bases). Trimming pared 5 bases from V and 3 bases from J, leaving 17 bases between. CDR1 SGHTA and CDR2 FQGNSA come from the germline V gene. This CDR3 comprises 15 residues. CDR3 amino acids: CASSLLLGQVYEQYF. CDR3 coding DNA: TGTGCCAGCAGCCTCCTATTGGGACAAGTCTACGAGCAGTACTTC.

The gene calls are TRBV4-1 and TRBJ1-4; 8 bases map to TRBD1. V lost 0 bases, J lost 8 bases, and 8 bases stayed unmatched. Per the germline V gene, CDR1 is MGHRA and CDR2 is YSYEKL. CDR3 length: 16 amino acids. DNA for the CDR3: TGCGCCAGCAGCCAAGATAGGGGCAGGGGGCGAGAAAAACTGTTTTTT. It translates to CASSQDRGRGREKLFF.

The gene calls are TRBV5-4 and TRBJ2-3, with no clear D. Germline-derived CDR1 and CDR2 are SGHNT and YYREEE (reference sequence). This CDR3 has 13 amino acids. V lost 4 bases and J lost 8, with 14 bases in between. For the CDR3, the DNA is TGTGCCAGCAGCCGCCCCCAATTCAGTACGCAGTATTTT. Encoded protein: CASSRPQFSTQYF.

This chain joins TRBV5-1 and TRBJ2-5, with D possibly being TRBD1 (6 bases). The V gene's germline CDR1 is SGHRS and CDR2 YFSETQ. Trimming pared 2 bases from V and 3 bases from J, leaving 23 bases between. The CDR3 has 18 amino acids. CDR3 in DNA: TGCGCCAGCAGCTTAAGCCGCAAAGCCTGGGGGCAGAAAGAGACCCAGTACTTC. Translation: CASSLSRKAWGQKETQYF.

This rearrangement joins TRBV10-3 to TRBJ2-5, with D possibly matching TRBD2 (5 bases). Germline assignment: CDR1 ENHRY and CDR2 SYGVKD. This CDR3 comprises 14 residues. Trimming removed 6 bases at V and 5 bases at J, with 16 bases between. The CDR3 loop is CAIRPDLTAETQYF. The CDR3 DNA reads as TGTGCCATCAGGCCGGACTTGACGGCGGAGACCCAGTACTTC.

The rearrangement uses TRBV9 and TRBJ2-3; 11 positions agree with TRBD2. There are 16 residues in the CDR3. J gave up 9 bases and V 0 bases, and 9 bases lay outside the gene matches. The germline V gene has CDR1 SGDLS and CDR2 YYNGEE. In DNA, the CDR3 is TGTGCCAGCAGCGTAGATATAGCGGGGGGGCCGAGAACGCAGTATTTT. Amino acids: CASSVDIAGGPRTQYF. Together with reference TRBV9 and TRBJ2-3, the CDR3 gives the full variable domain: DSGVTQTPKHLITATGQRVTLRCSPRSGDLSVYWYQQSLDQGLQFLIQYYNGEERAKGNILERFSAQQFPDLHSELNLSSLELGDSALYFCASSVDIAGGPRTQYFGPGTRLTVL.

The DNA for the CDR3 is TGTGCCAGCAGGGTTCAGGGGCGGAACTATGGCTACACCTTC. As protein: CASRVQGRNYGYTF. The rearrangement uses TRBV2 and TRBJ1-2; tentatively, D is TRBD1 (6 bases). The CDR3 covers 14 residues. V lost 6 bases, J lost 2 bases, and 13 bases lay in between. Germline loops: CDR1 SNHLY, CDR2 FYNNEI.

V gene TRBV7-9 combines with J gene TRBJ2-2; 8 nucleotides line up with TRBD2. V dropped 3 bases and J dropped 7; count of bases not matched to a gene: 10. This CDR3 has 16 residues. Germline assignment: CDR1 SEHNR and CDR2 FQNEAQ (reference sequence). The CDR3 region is CASSFSGGPSLGELFF. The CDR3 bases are TGTGCCAGCAGCTTTTCGGGAGGGCCCTCCCTCGGGGAGCTGTTTTTT. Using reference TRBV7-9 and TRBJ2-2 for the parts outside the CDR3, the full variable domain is DTGVSQNPRHKITKRGQNVTFRCDPISEHNRLYWYRQTLGQGPEFLTYFQNEAQLEKSRLLSDRFSAERPKGSFSTLEIQRTEQGDSAMYLCASSFSGGPSLGELFFGEGSRLTVL.

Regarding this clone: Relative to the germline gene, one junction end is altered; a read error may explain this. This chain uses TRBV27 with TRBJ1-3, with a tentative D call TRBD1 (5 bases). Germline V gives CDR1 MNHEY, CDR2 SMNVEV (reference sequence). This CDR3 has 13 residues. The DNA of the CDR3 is TGTGCGGCAGGGTCTGTCTCTCGAAACACCATATATTTT. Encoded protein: CAAGSVSRNTIYF.

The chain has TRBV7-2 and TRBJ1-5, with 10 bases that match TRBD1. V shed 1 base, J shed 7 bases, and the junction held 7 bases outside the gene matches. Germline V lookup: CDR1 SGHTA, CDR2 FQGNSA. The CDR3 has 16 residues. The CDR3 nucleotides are TGTGCCAGCAGCTTAGTGGGGACAGGGGTTGGACAGCCCCAGCATTTT. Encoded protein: CASSLVGTGVGQPQHF.

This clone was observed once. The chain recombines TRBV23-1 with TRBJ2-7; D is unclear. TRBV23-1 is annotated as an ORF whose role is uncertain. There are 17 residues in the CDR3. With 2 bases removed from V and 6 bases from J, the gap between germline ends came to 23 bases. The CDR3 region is CASSQGCVGPGWVEQYF. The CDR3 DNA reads TGCGCCAGCAGTCAAGGGTGTGTGGGCCCAGGCTGGGTCGAGCAGTACTTC.

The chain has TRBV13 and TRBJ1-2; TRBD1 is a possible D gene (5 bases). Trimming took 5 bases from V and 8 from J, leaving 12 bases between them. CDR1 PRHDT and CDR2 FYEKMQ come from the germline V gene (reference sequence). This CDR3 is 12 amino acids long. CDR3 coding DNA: TGTGCCAGCAGCGGTGCAGGGTCCGGCTACACCTTC. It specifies CASSGAGSGYTF.

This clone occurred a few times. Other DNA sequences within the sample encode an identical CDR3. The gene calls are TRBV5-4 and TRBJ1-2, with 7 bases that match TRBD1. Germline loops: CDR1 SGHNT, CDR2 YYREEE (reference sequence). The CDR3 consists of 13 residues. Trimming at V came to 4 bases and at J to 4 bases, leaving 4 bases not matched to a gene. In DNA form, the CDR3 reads TGTGCCAGCAGCGTGGGACAGCGCTATGGCTACACCTTC. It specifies CASSVGQRYGYTF. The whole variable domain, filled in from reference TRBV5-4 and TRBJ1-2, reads ETGVTQSPTHLIKTRGQQVTLRCSSQSGHNTVSWYQQALGQGPQFIFQYYREEENGRGNFPPRFSGLQFPNYSSELNVNALELDDSALYLCASSVGQRYGYTFGSGTRLTVV.

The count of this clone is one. The CDR3 coding sequence is TGTGCCAGCAGCTTGGGGGGCCTAGCGGGGCTCAATGAGCAGTTCTTC. Translating gives CASSLGGLAGLNEQFF. The genes are TRBV5-4 and TRBJ2-1; 9 bases are shared with TRBD2. In germline, CDR1 is SGHNT, CDR2 YYREEE (reference sequence). The CDR3 sequence is 16 residues long. V was pared by 0 bases and J by 6 bases, with 7 bases of the junction left unmatched.

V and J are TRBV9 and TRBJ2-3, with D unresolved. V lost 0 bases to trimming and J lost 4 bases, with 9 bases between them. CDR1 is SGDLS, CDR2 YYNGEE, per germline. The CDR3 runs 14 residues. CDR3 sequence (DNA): TGTGCCAGCAGCGTAGCGACACTCGCAGATACGCAGTATTTT. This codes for CASSVATLADTQYF.